One sample yielded the 14 T cell receptor beta chains listed below, sequenced in a study of blood T cell repertoires in COVID-19. TCRdb keeps only in-frame clones here, not all; method: immunoSEQ multiplex PCR. The sample carries just over 300,000 clones, roughly 89% recorded once. Sequencing input: PBMCs or T cells enriched from blood (not recorded which). These TCRs come from a woman aged 18-29 years with acute COVID-19.

The V call is TRBV19, the J call TRBJ1-6; D ambiguous. Germline CDR1 reads LNHDA; CDR2 reads SQIVND (reference sequence). V was shortened by 5 bases and J by 0 bases, with 8 bases between the two germline ends. The CDR3 runs to 15 residues. CDR3 loop: CASSLRGSYNSPLHF. The CDR3 DNA follows: TGTGCCAGTAGTCTACGGGGCTCCTATAATTCACCCCTCCACTTT.

This rearrangement joins TRBV30 to TRBJ1-1; the match to TRBD1 covers 7 bases. This CDR3 has 12 residues. From germline, CDR1 is GTSNPN and CDR2 SVGIG (reference sequence). V was clipped by 2 bases and J by 4 bases; unmatched bases: 1. The CDR3 loop reads CAWSRDSTEAFF. CDR3 nucleotide sequence: TGTGCCTGGAGTCGGGACAGCACTGAAGCTTTCTTT. The entire variable domain, with the rest obtained from reference TRBV30 and TRBJ1-1, is as follows: SQTIHQWPATLVQPVGSPLSLECTVEGTSNPNLYWYRQAAGRGLQLLFYSVGIGQISSEVPQNLSASRPQDRQFILSSKKLLLSDSGFYLCAWSRDSTEAFFGQGTRLTVV.

The J gene is TRBJ1-3, the V gene TRBV7-8, with unresolved D. Trimming stripped 1 base from V and 0 bases from J, with 7 bases between. The CDR3 length is 15 residues. Germline V gene sequence: CDR1 SGHVS, CDR2 FQNEAQ. The CDR3 region has the DNA TGTGCCAGCAGCTTAGTTGTCCACTCTGGAAACACCATATATTTT. It specifies CASSLVVHSGNTIYF.

In its sample, this clone was seen once. The gene calls are TRBV5-1 and TRBJ2-2, with TRBD2 matching 11 bases. The CDR3 is 16 amino acids. J lost 6 bases, V lost 4 bases, and 8 bases had no gene match. The germline CDR1 and CDR2 sequences are SGHRS and YFSETQ. This chain's CDR3 is CASSLGTSGWAGELFF. As DNA, the CDR3 is TGCGCCAGCAGCCTCGGGACTAGCGGCTGGGCCGGGGAGCTGTTTTTT.

The genes are TRBV2 and TRBJ2-3, with 10 positions matching TRBD2. In germline, CDR1 is SNHLY, CDR2 FYNNEI. Trimming cost V 6 bases and J 0 bases; bases outside gene matches: 6. CDR3 size: 16 residues. The CDR3: CASRAPGLASTDTQYF. The CDR3 DNA reads TGTGCCAGCAGAGCCCCGGGACTAGCGAGCACAGATACGCAGTATTTT.

J is TRBJ2-2 and V is TRBV5-1, with 10 bases identical to TRBD1. The J segment lost 6 bases and the V segment lost 3 bases, leaving 8 bases of the junction unmatched. CDR1 and CDR2 from the germline V gene are SGHRS and YFSETQ. The CDR3 is 16 amino acids. The CDR3 here is CASSWGTGVWAGELFF. For the CDR3, the DNA is TGCGCCAGCAGCTGGGGGACAGGGGTCTGGGCCGGGGAGCTGTTTTTT.

This clone was recorded only once. The chain carries TRBV21-1 and TRBJ1-5; the listed D gene, TRBD1, was not tested against the DNA. TRBV21-1 is tagged as a pseudogene. The CDR3 extends over 15 amino acids. CDR3 nucleotide sequence: TGTGCCAGCACGATCCGGGACAGGGGATATCAGCCCCAGCATTTT. Residues: CASTIRDRGYQPQHF.

This chain joins TRBV6-5 and TRBJ2-2; D may be TRBD2 (6 bases). Per the germline V gene, CDR1 is MNHEY and CDR2 is SVGAGI. The CDR3 contains 14 residues. V lost 6 bases, J lost 6 bases, and 14 bases lay in between. CDR3 region: CASREGLLSGELFF. DNA of the CDR3: TGTGCCAGCAGGGAGGGTTTGTTATCCGGGGAGCTGTTTTTT.

The chain is built from TRBV27 and TRBJ1-5; no reliable D call. Per the germline V gene, CDR1 is MNHEY and CDR2 is SMNVEV (reference sequence). V gave up 3 bases and J gave up 3 bases, with 9 bases separating them. This CDR3 spans 14 amino acids. This CDR3 is CASSLIQSNQPQHF. The CDR3 DNA reads TGTGCCAGCAGTTTGATTCAGTCCAATCAGCCCCAGCATTTT.

The chain joins TRBV14 to TRBJ2-3; TRBD2 might be the D (6 bases). Germline CDR1 reads SGHDN; CDR2 reads FVKESK. CDR3 length: 16 amino acids. V was pared by 4 bases and J by 1 base, with 15 bases between. The CDR3 sequence is CASSPVWASGTDTQYF. In DNA form, the CDR3 reads TGTGCCAGCAGCCCCGTCTGGGCTAGCGGCACAGATACGCAGTATTTT.

The chain employs TRBV6-6 and TRBJ1-5; TRBD1 is a possible D gene (6 bases). The CDR3 has 15 amino acids. V was trimmed by 4 bases and J by 5 bases, leaving 15 bases between them. CDR1 MNHNY and CDR2 SVGAGI come from the germline V gene (reference sequence). The CDR3 reads CASSSKQGFYQPQHF. The DNA of the CDR3 is TGTGCCAGCAGTTCTAAACAGGGTTTCTATCAGCCCCAGCATTTT.

This chain joins TRBV30 and TRBJ2-7, with 8 bases that match TRBD1. Germline V gives CDR1 GTSNPN, CDR2 SVGIG (reference sequence). This CDR3 is 16 amino acids long. The J segment lost 2 bases and the V segment lost 3 bases, leaving 12 bases of the junction unmatched. The CDR3 region is CAWRSERQGSPYEQYF. The CDR3 DNA reads as TGTGCCTGGAGGTCCGAAAGACAGGGGAGCCCCTACGAGCAGTACTTC.

This chain connects TRBV11-3 to TRBJ2-3; 11 bases match TRBD1. V trimming: 5 bases; J trimming: 4 bases; junction bases outside the gene matches: 5. CDR1 and CDR2 (germline): SGHNT, YENEEA. This CDR3 has 15 amino acids. The CDR3, as DNA: TGTGCCAGCAGCCCTGGACAGGGGGCAGCAGATACGCAGTATTTT. Translation: CASSPGQGAADTQYF.

The chain uses TRBV6-2 or TRBV6-3 and TRBJ1-1, with 7 bases lining up with TRBD1. J was trimmed by 1 base and V by 2 bases; bases with no gene match: 4. This CDR3 is built from 15 residues. Germline V gives CDR1 MNHEY, CDR2 SVGEGT. The CDR3 spells CASSYQQGQNTEAFF. The CDR3 DNA is TGTGCCAGCAGTTACCAACAGGGGCAGAACACTGAAGCTTTCTTT.